The clone carrying this T cell receptor (beta chain) was observed at least ten times. The sample belongs to a study of T cells after yellow fever vaccination. CDR1 MNHEY and CDR2 SVGEGT come from the germline V gene. The CDR3 consists of 15 residues. V was clipped by 5 bases and J by 3 bases, with 15 bases between them. TCRdb reprocessed the 5' RACE reads with MiXCR, giving one entry per CDR3 protein. This sample has 150,000 to 200,000 distinct CDR3 sequences, with approximately 6.2% found just once. The sequencing here drew on CD4+ T cells sorted from PBMCs, taken on the day of the first yellow fever vaccination. V gene TRBV6-2 or TRBV6-3 combines with J gene TRBJ2-3; D tentatively reads TRBD1 or TRBD2 (6 bases each). This clonotype was obtained from a man between 18 and 35 years old who received the YFV17D yellow fever vaccine. The CDR3 loop is CASSRGQTNTDTQYF. The CDR3 coding sequence is TGTGCCAGCAGTCGGGGGCAAACCAATACAGATACGCAGTATTTT.